These 21 T cell receptor beta chains were all obtained from the same sample, sequenced in a study of T cell responses to AZD1222 COVID-19 vaccine. Method: immunoSEQ multiplex PCR; TCRdb's copy keeps in-frame clones and lacks some. The table shows 100,000 or so clones, with around 87% occurring only once. The specimen was peripheral blood, collected on day 0 of AZD1222 vaccination. The receptors were sampled from an adult in good health.

This sequence joins TRBV2 and TRBJ2-3, with TRBD2 matching over 9 bases. There are 15 residues in the CDR3. Trimming cost V 11 bases and J 1 base; bases outside gene matches: 10. CDR1 is SNHLY and CDR2 is FYNNEI in the germline V gene. The CDR3 reads CAGTARTSGTDTQYF. The CDR3 bases are TGTGCCGGGACGGCGAGGACTAGCGGCACAGATACGCAGTATTTT.

This sequence joins TRBV28 and TRBJ1-1; D gene uncertain. Germline V lookup: CDR1 MDHEN, CDR2 SYDVKM. The CDR3 length is 13 residues. V lost 6 bases and J 3 bases, leaving 11 bases between the germline ends. CDR3 protein: CASRFGEHTEAFF. Written as DNA, the CDR3 is TGTGCCAGCAGGTTCGGGGAGCACACTGAAGCTTTCTTT. The full variable domain, completed using reference TRBV28 and TRBJ1-1, is DVKVTQSSRYLVKRTGEKVFLECVQDMDHENMFWYRQDPGLGLRLIYFSYDVKMKEKGDIPEGYSVSREKKERFSLILESASTNQTSMYLCASRFGEHTEAFFGQGTRLTVV.

V is TRBV19 and J is TRBJ2-1; the match to TRBD2 covers 7 bases. The germline CDR1 and CDR2 sequences are LNHDA and SQIVND (reference sequence). The CDR3 consists of 16 residues. V lost 4 bases and J lost 2; bases outside the gene matches: 8. The CDR3 nucleotides are TGTGCCAGTAGTACCCGCTTGGGGGGGGCCTACAATGAGCAGTTCTTC. Its protein product is CASSTRLGGAYNEQFF.

V usage is TRBV18 and J usage is TRBJ1-6; no definite D call. V lost 3 bases to trimming and J lost 5 bases, with 8 bases between them. The CDR3 totals 14 residues. Germline V gene data show CDR1 as KGHSH and CDR2 as LQKENI. As DNA, the CDR3 is TGTGCCAGCTCACCCCAAAGGGATAATTCACCCCTCCACTTT. Protein: CASSPQRDNSPLHF.

This sequence joins TRBV11-2 and TRBJ2-5, with a tentative D call TRBD1 (5 bases). The CDR3 is made up of 13 amino acids. CDR1 and CDR2 from the germline V gene are SGHAT and FQNNGV. V was shortened by 3 bases and J by 4 bases, with 9 bases between the two germline ends. The chain's CDR3 is CASSFGARETQYF. The CDR3 nucleotides read TGTGCCAGCAGCTTTGGGGCGAGAGAGACCCAGTACTTC. The variable domain in full, completed from reference TRBV11-2 and TRBJ2-5, reads EAGVAQSPRYKIIEKRQSVAFWCNPISGHATLYWYQQILGQGPKLLIQFQNNGVVDDSQLPKDRFSAERLKGVDSTLKIQPAKLEDSAVYLCASSFGARETQYFGPGTRLLVL.

DNA of the CDR3: TGTGCCAGCAGTTACTCGGGACCTAGCGATTCACCCCTCCACTTT. The encoded protein is CASSYSGPSDSPLHF. The chain uses TRBV6-5 and TRBJ1-6; D is possibly TRBD1 (5 bases). Trimming cost V 0 bases and J 8 bases, with 11 bases left between them. Looked up from germline, CDR1 is MNHEY and CDR2 is SVGAGI. The CDR3 extends over 15 amino acids.

V is TRBV7-2 and J is TRBJ2-1, with 9 bases aligning to TRBD2. Germline CDR1 is SGHTA and CDR2 is FQGNSA. This CDR3 region has 15 residues. V shed 4 bases, J shed 4 bases, and the junction held 5 bases outside the gene matches. CDR3: CASSSRSGGYNEQFF. The CDR3 DNA is TGTGCCAGCAGCTCCCGGAGCGGGGGGTACAATGAGCAGTTCTTC.

Notes on this clone: Additional DNA sequences in this sample encode the identical CDR3. The genes are TRBV11-2 and TRBJ1-1; D not resolved. V dropped 2 bases and J dropped 1 base, with 5 bases sitting between them. CDR3 length equals 13 residues. CDR1 is SGHAT and CDR2 is FQNNGV in the germline V gene. CDR3 sequence: CASSLSRNTEAFF. The CDR3 DNA reads TGTGCCAGCAGCTTAAGCAGGAACACTGAAGCTTTCTTT. Combining the CDR3 with reference TRBV11-2 and TRBJ1-1 gives the whole variable domain EAGVAQSPRYKIIEKRQSVAFWCNPISGHATLYWYQQILGQGPKLLIQFQNNGVVDDSQLPKDRFSAERLKGVDSTLKIQPAKLEDSAVYLCASSLSRNTEAFFGQGTRLTVV.

V gene TRBV5-1 combines with J gene TRBJ1-2; D gene ambiguous. The CDR3 contains 14 residues. The V gene's germline CDR1 is SGHRS and CDR2 YFSETQ. V was clipped by 4 bases and J by 5 bases, with 15 bases between them. CDR3 in DNA: TGCGCCAGCAGCCCCGCCGGGAACACATATGGCTACACCTTC. This sequence encodes CASSPAGNTYGYTF.

The rearrangement uses TRBV19 and TRBJ1-5; D unclear. Trimming removed 7 bases from V and 0 bases from J, with 13 bases in between. Germline CDR1 LNHDA, CDR2 SQIVND (reference sequence). The CDR3 sequence is 15 residues long. The CDR3 coding sequence is TGTGCCAGTACCCAAGGCGGATATAGCAATCAGCCCCAGCATTTT. It is translated as CASTQGGYSNQPQHF.

The J gene is TRBJ1-5, the V gene TRBV6-1; D gene unclear. V shed 2 bases and J shed 2 bases, with 16 bases lying between them. The CDR3 totals 17 residues. CDR1 MNHNS and CDR2 SASEGT come from the germline V gene. The CDR3 here is CASSENEGWSGNQPQHF. The CDR3 coding sequence is TGTGCCAGCAGTGAAAACGAAGGGTGGTCAGGCAATCAGCCCCAGCATTTT.

The rearrangement links TRBV30 to TRBJ1-1; no reliable D call. The CDR3 is 14 amino acids. CDR1 and CDR2 (germline): GTSNPN, SVGIG (reference sequence). Deletions cut 4 bases from V and 3 bases from J, with 15 bases between. Here the CDR3 DNA reads TGTGCCTGGACCGGGTCTGGGGATTACACTGAAGCTTTCTTT. As protein: CAWTGSGDYTEAFF.

V gene TRBV19 combines with J gene TRBJ1-6; no firm D call. V lost 2 bases and J lost 0, with 8 bases in between. In germline, CDR1 is LNHDA, CDR2 SQIVND (reference sequence). The CDR3 consists of 16 residues. The DNA of the CDR3 is TGTGCCAGTAGTATAACAGCGAGCTCCTATAATTCACCCCTCCACTTT. Amino acids: CASSITASSYNSPLHF.

This chain links TRBV6-4 with TRBJ1-5; no clear D. This CDR3 has 13 residues. The ends were cut back, 6 bases at V and 3 bases at J, with 9 bases in the middle. Germline CDR1 reads MRHNA; CDR2 reads SNTAGT. The DNA of the CDR3 is TGTGCCAGCAGCGCAGAACTCAATCAGCCCCAGCATTTT. Translating it yields CASSAELNQPQHF.

This sequence joins TRBV28 and TRBJ1-4; D is unresolved. Germline loops: CDR1 MDHEN, CDR2 SYDVKM. The CDR3 contains 14 residues. V was cut by 2 bases and J by 1 base, with 5 bases left in between. This CDR3 is CASSLQITNEKLFF. The DNA of the CDR3 is TGTGCCAGCAGTTTACAGATAACTAATGAAAAACTGTTTTTT. The whole variable domain, filled in from reference TRBV28 and TRBJ1-4, reads DVKVTQSSRYLVKRTGEKVFLECVQDMDHENMFWYRQDPGLGLRLIYFSYDVKMKEKGDIPEGYSVSREKKERFSLILESASTNQTSMYLCASSLQITNEKLFFGSGTQLSVL.

This chain connects TRBV7-7 to TRBJ2-2; either TRBD1 or TRBD2 may fit D (5 bases each). The CDR3 spans 14 residues. V lost 2 bases and J 5 bases, leaving 9 bases between the germline ends. In germline, CDR1 is SSHAT, CDR2 FNYEAQ (reference sequence). The CDR3 sequence: CASSLLGRTGELFF. In DNA, the CDR3 is TGTGCCAGCAGCTTATTGGGACGGACCGGGGAGCTGTTTTTT.

The J gene is TRBJ1-6, the V gene TRBV7-2; 7 nucleotides line up with TRBD1. Germline V gene sequence: CDR1 SGHTA, CDR2 FQGNSA. The ends lost 3 bases at V and 8 bases at J; junction bases unmatched: 4. CDR3 length: 14 residues. The chain's CDR3 is CASSFQGEDSPLHF. In nucleotides, the CDR3 is TGTGCCAGCAGCTTCCAGGGGGAGGATTCACCCCTCCACTTT.

The rearrangement joins TRBV5-4 to TRBJ2-2; weak D call: TRBD2 (5 bases). Per the germline V gene, CDR1 is SGHNT and CDR2 is YYREEE (reference sequence). The germline V and J ends were trimmed by 4 bases and 0 bases, with 19 bases remaining between them. The CDR3 runs to 18 residues. CDR3 loop: CASSMSPRGLANTGELFF. CDR3 nucleotides: TGTGCCAGCAGCATGTCCCCTCGCGGGCTCGCGAACACCGGGGAGCTGTTTTTT.

This clone was counted once. The rearrangement joins TRBV2 to TRBJ1-1, with a possible D match to TRBD1 (5 bases). V was pared by 5 bases and J by 0 bases, with 13 bases between. Germline lookup yields CDR1 SNHLY and CDR2 FYNNEI. This CDR3 comprises 15 residues. CDR3 amino acids: CASSPRGGLNTEAFF. CDR3 bases: TGTGCCAGCAGTCCCCGGGGCGGGCTGAACACTGAAGCTTTCTTT.

The chain recombines TRBV29-1 with TRBJ2-2, with D tentatively TRBD1 or TRBD2 (5 bases each). The CDR3 is made up of 14 amino acids. Germline assignment: CDR1 SQVTM and CDR2 ANQGSEA. V was clipped by 4 bases and J by 2 bases, with 11 bases between them. As DNA, the CDR3 is TGCAGCGTTGTAGGGACCCGAAACACCGGGGAGCTGTTTTTT. It encodes CSVVGTRNTGELFF.

The chain carries TRBV9 and TRBJ2-2; either TRBD1 or TRBD2 may supply D (5 bases each). V was shortened by 0 bases and J by 5 bases, with 17 bases between the two germline ends. This CDR3 region has 17 residues. The germline V gene encodes CDR1 SGDLS and CDR2 YYNGEE. CDR3 sequence (DNA): TGTGCCAGCAGCGTAGCGGGACGGGTGGGAATGACCGGGGAGCTGTTTTTT. This encodes CASSVAGRVGMTGELFF.